The present T cell receptor beta chain was sequenced within a study of OX40 agonist ivuxolimab in advanced cancers. In germline, CDR1 is SGHNT, CDR2 YYREEE (reference sequence). The CDR3 is 14 amino acids. V shed 4 bases, J shed 4 bases, and the junction held 7 bases outside the gene matches. Data came from immunoSEQ multiplex PCR; TCRdb stores just in-frame clones and leaves some out. Of over 35,000 clones listed, about 89% are singletons. This clone was detected a few times. The sample was CD4+ or CD8+ T cells sorted from blood, taken in a trial of the OX40 agonist ivuxolimab. This TCR was recovered from an adult with an advanced solid tumor such as melanoma, head and neck, liver or kidney cancer. V gene TRBV5-4 combines with J gene TRBJ1-2; 7 nucleotides align to TRBD1. The chain's CDR3 is CASSRETGPYGYTF. CDR3 in DNA: TGTGCCAGCAGCCGGGAGACAGGGCCCTATGGCTACACCTTC.